The 30 T cell receptor beta chains reported below all come from one sample, sequenced in a study of cytomegalovirus exposure and HLA in healthy donors. PCR amplification relied on 60 Vbeta primers (plus 13 Jbeta primers). Generated by immunoSEQ multiplex PCR, the TCRdb table keeps only in-frame clones and is missing some. The table lists about 72,000 clones, roughly four fifths of them singletons. The sample taken for sequencing was PBMCs. The receptors here all came from a human donor in good health.

This chain uses TRBV5-1 with TRBJ1-2; D may be TRBD1 (5 bases). This CDR3 has 15 amino acids. Trimming took 3 bases from V and 0 from J, leaving 12 bases between them. CDR1 SGHRS and CDR2 YFSETQ come from the germline V gene. The CDR3 DNA sequence: TGCGCCAGCAGCTCCGGGGGGTATACTAACTATGGCTACACCTTC. It specifies CASSSGGYTNYGYTF.

V is TRBV4-1 and J is TRBJ1-5; 8 bases align to TRBD1. The CDR3 has 17 residues. The ends lost 4 bases at V and 0 bases at J; junction bases unmatched: 8. Germline-derived CDR1 and CDR2 are MGHRA and YSYEKL. CDR3 nucleotide sequence: TGCGCCAGCAGCCTTACAGGGGGTAAGTTTAGCAATCAGCCCCAGCATTTT. Translating gives CASSLTGGKFSNQPQHF.

V and J are TRBV1 and TRBJ2-5; the table's D gene call, TRBD2, was not cross checked with the DNA. TRBV1 is a known pseudogene. The CDR3 is 19 residues long. The CDR3 is CTSSPPKTSGGSLPETQYF. DNA for the CDR3: TGCACCAGCAGCCCCCCAAAGACTAGCGGGGGATCCCTTCCAGAGACCCAGTACTTC.

The chain combines TRBV5-4 with TRBJ2-5; 16 bases agree with TRBD2. J was trimmed by 5 bases and V by 0 bases; bases with no gene match: 10. This CDR3 spans 19 amino acids. Germline V gene lookup returns CDR1 SGHNT and CDR2 YYREEE (reference sequence). CDR3 protein: CASSLALGLAGGQGETQYF. CDR3 nucleotides: TGTGCCAGCAGCTTGGCCTTGGGACTAGCGGGGGGGCAGGGGGAGACCCAGTACTTC.

As concerns this clone: The junction departs from germline at one end; a sequencing error may be responsible. This rearrangement joins TRBV7-9 to TRBJ1-2, with 7 bases that match TRBD1. Germline assignment: CDR1 SEHNR and CDR2 FQNEAQ (reference sequence). The CDR3 is 14 amino acids. CDR3 residues: CSSSSTGLGYGYTF. CDR3 nucleotide sequence: TGTTCCAGCAGCTCGACAGGGTTGGGCTATGGCTACACCTTC.

The rearrangement joins TRBV28 to TRBJ2-1, with 8 bases aligning to TRBD1. Germline CDR1 reads MDHEN; CDR2 reads SYDVKM. The ends lost 6 bases at V and 3 bases at J; junction bases unmatched: 4. The length of the CDR3 is 14 residues. The CDR3 region has the DNA TGTGCCAGCAGCGACAGGGGAGGCTACAATGAGCAGTTCTTC. It is translated as CASSDRGGYNEQFF.

The CDR3 region is CAISVGREEGYTF. CDR3 DNA: TGTGCCATCAGTGTCGGCAGGGAGGAAGGCTACACCTTC. This sequence joins TRBV10-3 and TRBJ1-2, with a weak D call TRBD1 (5 bases). Between the trimmed V and J ends, which lost 4 bases and 8 bases, there was a span of 14 bases. The CDR3 extends over 13 amino acids. Looked up from germline, CDR1 is ENHRY and CDR2 is SYGVKD.

This clone has only one observation. The chain recombines TRBV27 with TRBJ2-3, with 7 bases identical to TRBD1. V was clipped by 3 bases and J by 0 bases; unmatched bases: 3. The CDR3 is 15 residues long. Germline V CDR1 and CDR2: MNHEY, SMNVEV (reference sequence). The DNA of the CDR3 is TGTGCCAGCAGTTTGCAGGGGGTGAGCACAGATACGCAGTATTTT. Its translation is CASSLQGVSTDTQYF.

This clone appeared a few times. The rearrangement links TRBV7-8 to TRBJ2-5; possible D gene TRBD1, 6 bases. The CDR3 length is 15 residues. Trimming pared 1 base from V and 1 base from J, leaving 10 bases between. The germline gives CDR1 SGHVS, CDR2 FQNEAQ. The CDR3 nucleotides are TGTGCCAGCAGCTTAGGAACAGGGTCCCAAGAGACCCAGTACTTC. It specifies CASSLGTGSQETQYF.

This chain uses TRBV7-2 with TRBJ1-4; 7 positions agree with TRBD1. The trim removed 1 base at V and 8 bases at J, leaving 7 bases unmatched. This CDR3 spans 15 amino acids. The germline gives CDR1 SGHTA, CDR2 FQGNSA. Here the CDR3 reads CASSLGARGREKLFF. As DNA, the CDR3 is TGTGCCAGCAGCTTAGGAGCCAGGGGGAGGGAAAAACTGTTTTTT.

The rearrangement joins TRBV11-1 to TRBJ2-1, with a weak D call TRBD2 (5 bases). V was pared by 5 bases and J by 7 bases, with 15 bases between. This CDR3 has 14 amino acids. Germline V gene lookup returns CDR1 SGHAT and CDR2 FQDESV (reference sequence). The CDR3 sequence: CASSLLSGWNEQFF. The CDR3 DNA sequence: TGTGCCAGCAGCCTATTATCGGGGTGGAATGAGCAGTTCTTC.

The chain carries TRBV19 and TRBJ1-3; D is undetermined. V dropped 5 bases and J dropped 0 bases, with 8 bases sitting between them. Germline V lookup: CDR1 LNHDA, CDR2 SQIVND (reference sequence). The CDR3 has 14 amino acids. The CDR3 nucleotides read TGTGCCAGTAGTCTCGGGAGCTCTGGAAACACCATATATTTT. As protein: CASSLGSSGNTIYF.

The V and J genes are TRBV11-3 and TRBJ2-7, with D perhaps TRBD2 (6 bases). The germline gives CDR1 SGHNT, CDR2 YENEEA. The V gene lost 5 bases and the J gene lost 3 bases, with 17 bases spanning the gap. There are 15 residues in the CDR3. CDR3 coding DNA: TGTGCCAGCAGCGAAGACGGGACGGAGGGCTACGAGCAGTACTTC. It yields the protein CASSEDGTEGYEQYF.

The chain recombines TRBV12-5 with TRBJ1-3, with a possible D match to TRBD1 (5 bases). CDR1 LGHNT and CDR2 FRNRAP come from the germline V gene. The CDR3 spans 14 residues. Trimming left V 1 base short and J 3 bases short, with 7 bases between. CDR3 protein: CASGLGGFGNTIYF. The CDR3 coding sequence is TGTGCTAGTGGTTTGGGGGGCTTTGGAAACACCATATATTTT.

The CDR3 loop is CASSVSGWNTEAFF. The CDR3 DNA follows: TGCGCCAGCAGCGTAAGCGGATGGAACACTGAAGCTTTCTTT. The rearrangement joins TRBV5-1 to TRBJ1-1; D remains ambiguous. The ends were cut back, 4 bases at V and 1 base at J, with 11 bases in the middle. CDR3 size: 14 residues. Germline V gene sequence: CDR1 SGHRS, CDR2 YFSETQ.

The chain employs TRBV5-5 and TRBJ2-4; 7 bases map to TRBD1. This CDR3 has 12 amino acids. The V segment lost 4 bases and the J segment 8 bases; nucleotides outside the gene matches: 3. The germline V gene has CDR1 SGHKS and CDR2 YYEKEE (reference sequence). Here the CDR3 DNA reads TGTGCCAGCAGCGACAGGGTCGACATTCAGTACTTC. Translation: CASSDRVDIQYF. The full variable domain, its missing parts supplied by reference TRBV5-5 and TRBJ2-4, is DAGVTQSPTHLIKTRGQQVTLRCSPISGHKSVSWYQQVLGQGPQFIFQYYEKEERGRGNFPDRFSARQFPNYSSELNVNALLLGDSALYLCASSDRVDIQYFGAGTRLSVL.

This clone was seen a few times. The chain carries TRBV12-5 and TRBJ1-5; 10 bases line up with TRBD1. J gave up 5 bases and V 3 bases, and 7 bases lay outside the gene matches. The CDR3 spans 16 residues. Per germline, CDR1 LGHNT and CDR2 FRNRAP. CDR3 bases: TGTGCTAGTGGTTTCGGGACAGGGGTACGGGATCAGCCCCAGCATTTT. Translating it yields CASGFGTGVRDQPQHF.

V and J are TRBV7-6 and TRBJ2-1; the D gene is possibly TRBD2 (5 bases). The CDR3 sequence is 16 residues long. Trimming took off 4 bases at V and 0 bases at J, with 13 bases between the two ends. Per the germline V gene, CDR1 is SGHVS and CDR2 is FNYEAQ. In DNA, the CDR3 is TGTGCCAGCAGCTCACTGGACGGGAACTCCTACAATGAGCAGTTCTTC. Its translation is CASSSLDGNSYNEQFF.

This clone showed up just once. CDR3 coding DNA: TGTGCCAGCAGCAGGAGGGGGGTCAGGGGGCGAAATACTGAAGCTTTCTTT. Amino acids: CASSRRGVRGRNTEAFF. The genes are TRBV9 and TRBJ1-1, with 8 bases lining up with TRBD1. J lost 5 bases, V lost 4 bases, and 16 bases had no gene match. The CDR3 totals 17 residues. Germline CDR1 SGDLS, CDR2 YYNGEE. Variable domain in full (rest from reference TRBV9 and TRBJ1-1): DSGVTQTPKHLITATGQRVTLRCSPRSGDLSVYWYQQSLDQGLQFLIQYYNGEERAKGNILERFSAQQFPDLHSELNLSSLELGDSALYFCASSRRGVRGRNTEAFFGQGTRLTVV.

This chain connects TRBV10-3 to TRBJ1-3; D not certain. With 0 bases removed from V and 4 bases from J, the gap between germline ends came to 4 bases. The CDR3 totals 13 residues. Looked up from germline, CDR1 is ENHRY and CDR2 is SYGVKD. The CDR3 here is CAISESSGNTIYF. Here the CDR3 DNA reads TGTGCCATCAGTGAGTCTTCGGGAAACACCATATATTTT.

The chain uses TRBV19 and TRBJ1-1; D gene uncertain. Germline CDR1 is LNHDA and CDR2 is SQIVND (reference sequence). The CDR3 has 14 amino acids. The germline V and J ends were trimmed by 3 bases and 10 bases, with 18 bases remaining between them. DNA of the CDR3: TGTGCCAGTAGTATCTCGACTCTAGGGCGGGGAGCTTTCTTT. Amino acid sequence: CASSISTLGRGAFF.

The rearrangement uses TRBV11-2 and TRBJ1-1; the D is unclear. The V gene lost 5 bases and the J gene lost 1 base, with 8 bases spanning the gap. The CDR3 extends over 13 amino acids. Germline V CDR1 and CDR2: SGHAT, FQNNGV. CDR3 amino acids: CASSTGRNTEAFF. The CDR3 nucleotides read TGTGCCAGCAGCACCGGGAGGAACACTGAAGCTTTCTTT.

This sequence joins TRBV5-1 and TRBJ2-2; D remains ambiguous. Trimming shortened V by 5 bases and J by 2 bases, and 4 bases separated the two germline ends. The CDR3 has 12 amino acids. Germline CDR1 SGHRS, CDR2 YFSETQ. As DNA, the CDR3 is TGCGCCAGCAGGTTAAACACCGGGGAGCTGTTTTTT. Its protein is CASRLNTGELFF. The variable domain in full, completed from reference TRBV5-1 and TRBJ2-2, reads KAGVTQTPRYLIKTRGQQVTLSCSPISGHRSVSWYQQTPGQGLQFLFEYFSETQRNKGNFPGRFSGRQFSNSRSEMNVSTLELGDSALYLCASRLNTGELFFGEGSRLTVL.

The J gene is TRBJ1-3, the V gene TRBV19, with D uncertain. The germline gives CDR1 LNHDA, CDR2 SQIVND (reference sequence). This CDR3 comprises 15 residues. V was trimmed by 1 base and J by 0 bases, leaving 7 bases between them. The CDR3 spells CASSIAVNSGNTIYF. The CDR3 nucleotides are TGTGCCAGTAGTATAGCAGTGAACTCTGGAAACACCATATATTTT.

The CDR3 sequence is CASSGDRVWADTQYF. The CDR3, as DNA: TGTGCCAGCAGTGGAGACAGGGTTTGGGCAGATACGCAGTATTTT. The chain has TRBV6-1 and TRBJ2-3, with 7 bases lining up with TRBD1. V was pared by 4 bases and J by 4 bases, with 8 bases of the junction left unmatched. Looked up from germline, CDR1 is MNHNS and CDR2 is SASEGT. The CDR3 is 15 residues long.

The chain recombines TRBV5-4 with TRBJ2-7; weak D call: TRBD1 (7 bases). Deletions cut 4 bases from V and 1 base from J, with 12 bases between. This CDR3 has 14 residues. Germline assignment: CDR1 SGHNT and CDR2 YYREEE (reference sequence). This CDR3 reads CASSRETGSYEQYF. The CDR3 DNA sequence: TGTGCCAGCAGCCGGGAGACAGGGTCCTACGAGCAGTACTTC.

J is TRBJ1-1 and V is TRBV11-2, with D hard to call. The germline CDR1 and CDR2 sequences are SGHAT and FQNNGV. There are 14 residues in the CDR3. V lost 0 bases, J lost 4 bases, and 9 bases lay in between. CDR3 sequence (DNA): TGTGCCAGCAGCTTAGAAGATGAGAGCACTGAAGCTTTCTTT. It translates to CASSLEDESTEAFF.

This chain connects TRBV7-8 to TRBJ1-3; 8 bases agree with TRBD1. The CDR3 is 16 residues long. Per the germline V gene, CDR1 is SGHVS and CDR2 is FQNEAQ. The junction had 10 bases not matched to a gene; V was cut back by 5 bases and J by 4 bases. CDR3 in DNA: TGTGCCAGCAGCACCCTGGACAGGGTGTCCGGAAACACCATATATTTT. It translates to CASSTLDRVSGNTIYF.

This clone was found once. The genes are TRBV5-6 and TRBJ1-2; 7 nucleotides line up with TRBD1. V trimming: 4 bases; J trimming: 5 bases; junction bases outside the gene matches: 11. CDR1 SGHDT and CDR2 YYEEEE come from the germline V gene. There are 15 residues in the CDR3. CDR3 protein: CASSRGTDYSYGYTF. CDR3 nucleotide sequence: TGTGCCAGCAGCCGAGGGACAGATTACAGTTATGGCTACACCTTC.

The V and J genes are TRBV19 and TRBJ2-2, with D possibly TRBD1 on 5 matching bases. V was cut by 7 bases and J by 3 bases, with 18 bases left in between. Per the germline V gene, CDR1 is LNHDA and CDR2 is SQIVND (reference sequence). The CDR3 is 16 amino acids. The CDR3 nucleotides read TGTGCCAGTACTGACAGCGAAGAACGGTACACCGGGGAGCTGTTTTTT. This encodes CASTDSEERYTGELFF.